This TCR beta chain was captured by sequencing in a study of blood T cell repertoires in COVID-19. Overall study: Sample material is recorded as cDNA or gDNA derived from T cells, B-cell-depleted T cells, or PBMCs.

Data came from immunoSEQ multiplex PCR; TCRdb stores just in-frame clones and leaves some out. Counted here are about 64,000 clones, under 90% occurring once; the ten biggest clones make up approximately 3%. Sample: peripheral blood. The clonotype was recovered from a man aged 50 to 60 with active COVID-19.

The CDR3 protein is CASSPVGLNSNQPQHF. CDR3 nucleotide sequence: TGTGCCAGCTCACCCGTGGGACTGAATAGCAATCAGCCCCAGCATTTT. V usage is TRBV18 and J usage is TRBJ1-5, with D tentatively TRBD1 (5 bases). Germline CDR1 is KGHSH and CDR2 is LQKENI. This CDR3 is built from 16 residues. The germline V and J ends were trimmed by 3 bases and 0 bases, with 12 bases remaining between them.